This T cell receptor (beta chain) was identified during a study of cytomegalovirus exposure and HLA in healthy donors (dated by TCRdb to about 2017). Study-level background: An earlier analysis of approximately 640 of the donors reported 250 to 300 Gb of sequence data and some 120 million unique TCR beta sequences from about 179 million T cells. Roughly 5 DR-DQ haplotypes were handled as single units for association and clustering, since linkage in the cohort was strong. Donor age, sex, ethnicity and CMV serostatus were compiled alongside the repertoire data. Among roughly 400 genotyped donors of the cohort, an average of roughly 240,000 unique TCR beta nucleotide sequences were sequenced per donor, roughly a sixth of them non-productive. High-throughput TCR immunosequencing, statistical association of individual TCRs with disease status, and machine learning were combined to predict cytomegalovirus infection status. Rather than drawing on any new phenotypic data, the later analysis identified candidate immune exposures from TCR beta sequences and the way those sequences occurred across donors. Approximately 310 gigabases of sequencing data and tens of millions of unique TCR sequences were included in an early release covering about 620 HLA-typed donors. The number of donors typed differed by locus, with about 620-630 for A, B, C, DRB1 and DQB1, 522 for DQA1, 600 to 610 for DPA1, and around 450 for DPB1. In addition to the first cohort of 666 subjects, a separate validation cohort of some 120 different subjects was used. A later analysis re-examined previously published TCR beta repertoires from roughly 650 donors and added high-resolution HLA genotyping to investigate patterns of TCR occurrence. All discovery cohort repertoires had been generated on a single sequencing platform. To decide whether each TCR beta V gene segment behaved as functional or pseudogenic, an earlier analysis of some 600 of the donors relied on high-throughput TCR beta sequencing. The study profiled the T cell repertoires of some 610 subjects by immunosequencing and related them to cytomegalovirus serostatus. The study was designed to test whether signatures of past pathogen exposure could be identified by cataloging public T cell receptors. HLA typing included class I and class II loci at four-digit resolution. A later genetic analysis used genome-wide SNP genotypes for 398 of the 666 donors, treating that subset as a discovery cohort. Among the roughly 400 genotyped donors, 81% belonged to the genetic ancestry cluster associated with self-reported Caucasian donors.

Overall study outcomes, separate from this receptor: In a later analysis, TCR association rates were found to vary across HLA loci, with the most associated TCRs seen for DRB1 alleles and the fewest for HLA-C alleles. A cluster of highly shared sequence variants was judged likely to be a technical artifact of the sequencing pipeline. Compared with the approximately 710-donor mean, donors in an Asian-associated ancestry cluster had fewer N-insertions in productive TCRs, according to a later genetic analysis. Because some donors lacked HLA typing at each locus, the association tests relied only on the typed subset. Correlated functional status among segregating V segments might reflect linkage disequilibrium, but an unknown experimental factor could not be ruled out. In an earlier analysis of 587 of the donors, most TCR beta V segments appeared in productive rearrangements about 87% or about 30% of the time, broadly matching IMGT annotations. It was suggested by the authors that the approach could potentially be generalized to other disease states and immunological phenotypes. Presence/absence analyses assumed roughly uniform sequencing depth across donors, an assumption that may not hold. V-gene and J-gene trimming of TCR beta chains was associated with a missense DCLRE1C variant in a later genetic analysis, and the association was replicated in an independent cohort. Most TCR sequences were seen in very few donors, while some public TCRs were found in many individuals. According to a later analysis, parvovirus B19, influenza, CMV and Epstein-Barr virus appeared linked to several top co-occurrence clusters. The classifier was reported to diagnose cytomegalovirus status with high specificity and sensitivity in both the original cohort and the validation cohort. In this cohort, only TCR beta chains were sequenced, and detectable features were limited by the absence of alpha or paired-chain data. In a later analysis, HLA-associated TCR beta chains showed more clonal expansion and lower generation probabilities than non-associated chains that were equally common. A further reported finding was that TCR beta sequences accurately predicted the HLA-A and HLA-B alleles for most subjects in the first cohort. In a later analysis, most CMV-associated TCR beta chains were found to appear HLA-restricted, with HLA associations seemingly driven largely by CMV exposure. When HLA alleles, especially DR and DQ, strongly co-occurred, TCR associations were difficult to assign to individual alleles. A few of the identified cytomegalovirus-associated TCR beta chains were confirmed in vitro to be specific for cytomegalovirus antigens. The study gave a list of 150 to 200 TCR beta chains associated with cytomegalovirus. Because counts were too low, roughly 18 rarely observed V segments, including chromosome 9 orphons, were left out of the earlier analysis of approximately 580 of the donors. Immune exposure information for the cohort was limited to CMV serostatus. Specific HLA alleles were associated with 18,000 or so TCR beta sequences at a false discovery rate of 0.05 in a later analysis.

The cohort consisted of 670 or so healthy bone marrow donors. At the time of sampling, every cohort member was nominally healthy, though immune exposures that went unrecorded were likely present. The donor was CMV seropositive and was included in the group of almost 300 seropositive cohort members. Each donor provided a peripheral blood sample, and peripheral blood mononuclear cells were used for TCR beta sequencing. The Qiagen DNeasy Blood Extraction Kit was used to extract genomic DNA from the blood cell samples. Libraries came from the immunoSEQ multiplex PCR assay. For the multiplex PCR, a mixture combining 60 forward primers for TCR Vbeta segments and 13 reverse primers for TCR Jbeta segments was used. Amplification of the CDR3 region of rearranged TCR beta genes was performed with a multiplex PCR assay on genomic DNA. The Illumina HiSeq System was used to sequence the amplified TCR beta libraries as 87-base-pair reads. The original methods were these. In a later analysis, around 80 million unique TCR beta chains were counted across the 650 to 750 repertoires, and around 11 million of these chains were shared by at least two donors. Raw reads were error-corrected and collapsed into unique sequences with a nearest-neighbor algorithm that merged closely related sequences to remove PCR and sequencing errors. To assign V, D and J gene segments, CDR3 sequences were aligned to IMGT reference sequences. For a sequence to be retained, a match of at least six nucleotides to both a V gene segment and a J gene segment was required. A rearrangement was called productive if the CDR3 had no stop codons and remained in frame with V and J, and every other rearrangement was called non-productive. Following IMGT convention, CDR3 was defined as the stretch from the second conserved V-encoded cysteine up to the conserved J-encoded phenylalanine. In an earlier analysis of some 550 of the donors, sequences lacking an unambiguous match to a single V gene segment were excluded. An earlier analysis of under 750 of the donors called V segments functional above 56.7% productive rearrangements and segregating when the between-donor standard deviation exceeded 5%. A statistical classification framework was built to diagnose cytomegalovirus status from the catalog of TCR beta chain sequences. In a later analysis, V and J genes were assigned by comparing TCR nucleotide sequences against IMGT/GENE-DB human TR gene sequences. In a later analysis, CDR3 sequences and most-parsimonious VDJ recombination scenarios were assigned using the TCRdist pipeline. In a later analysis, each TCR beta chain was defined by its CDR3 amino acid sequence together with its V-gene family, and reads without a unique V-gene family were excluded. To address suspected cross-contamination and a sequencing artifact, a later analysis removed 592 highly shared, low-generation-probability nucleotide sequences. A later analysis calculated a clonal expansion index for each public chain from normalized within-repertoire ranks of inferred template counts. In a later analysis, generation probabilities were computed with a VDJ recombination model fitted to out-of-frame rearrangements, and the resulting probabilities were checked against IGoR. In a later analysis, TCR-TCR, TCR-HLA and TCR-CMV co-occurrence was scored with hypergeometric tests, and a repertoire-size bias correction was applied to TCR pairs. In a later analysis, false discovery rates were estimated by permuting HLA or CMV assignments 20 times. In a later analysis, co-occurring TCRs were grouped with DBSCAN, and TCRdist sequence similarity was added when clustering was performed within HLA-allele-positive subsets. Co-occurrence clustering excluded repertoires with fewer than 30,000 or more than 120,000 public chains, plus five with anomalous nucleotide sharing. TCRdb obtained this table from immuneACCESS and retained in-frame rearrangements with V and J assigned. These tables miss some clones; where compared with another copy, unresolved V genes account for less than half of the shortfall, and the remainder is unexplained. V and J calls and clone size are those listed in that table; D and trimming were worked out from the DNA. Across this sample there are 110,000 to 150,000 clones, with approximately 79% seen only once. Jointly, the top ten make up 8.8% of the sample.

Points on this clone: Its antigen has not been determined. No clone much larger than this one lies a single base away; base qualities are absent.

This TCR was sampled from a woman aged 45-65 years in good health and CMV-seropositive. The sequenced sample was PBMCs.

Here the CDR3 is given as CASSEELTDTQYF. The DNA is as follows: TGTGCCAGCAGTGAAGAGCTCACAGATACGCAGTATTTT. The chain joins TRBV6-1 to TRBJ2-3, with the D segment identity uncertain. V sheds 1 base and J sheds 2 bases, leaving 4 bases between their ends. Taken from cysteine to phenylalanine, the CDR3 has 13 residues. The only DNA kept is the CDR3, 39 bases in frame from the first base. As encoded in the germline V gene, CDR1 is MNHNS while CDR2 is SASEGT.